This entry features one T cell receptor (beta chain) sequence. The antigen is undetermined. The protocol was immunoSEQ multiplex PCR, while the TCRdb copy is restricted to in-frame clones and leaves out a portion. The data contain 600,000 to 750,000 clones, over 55% of them singletons. Germline CDR1 is PRHDT and CDR2 is FYEKMQ (reference sequence). This CDR3 region has 13 residues. Trimming took off 3 bases at V and 4 bases at J, with 8 bases between the two ends. This entry belongs to a study of shared clonotypes between healthy human individuals. Study at large: Aged between 18 and 49, the donors were a couple of women and three men.

General observations from the study: Sharing across a handful of donors was seen in around 5% of naive CD4 clonotypes. Sampling used blood alone; tissue repertoires probably differ.

This TCR was sampled from a woman aged 25-40 years in good health. The chain uses TRBV13 and TRBJ2-3, with D uncertain. The sequenced sample was memory CD4+ T cells sorted from blood. The sample's subset: CD45RA-negative fraction. The chain's CDR3 is CASSFSPSDTQYF. The CDR3 DNA reads TGTGCCAGCAGCTTCTCACCCTCAGATACGCAGTATTTT.